The rows below give T cell receptor beta chains drawn from one sample of a study of shared clonotypes between healthy human individuals. Measured with immunoSEQ multiplex PCR; TCRdb has only the in-frame clones, and not every one. The table records some 1,900,000 clones, about 95% of them present only once. The sample was naive CD8+ T cells sorted from blood. The receptors were gathered from a man aged 18 to 30 in good health. The CDR3 runs from the conserved cysteine through the conserved F or W. The order of the fields is V gene, J gene, clone size, D gene, CDR3 protein, CDR3 DNA. The D gene is left open where the match is weak. Expanded clones get a size class; other rows say once, few or many, or leave the size out.

TRBV5-6	TRBJ2-7	NA	TRBD2	CASSSAPGLNEQYF	TGTGCCAGCAGCTCAGCACCGGGACTAAACGAGCAGTACTTC
TRBV19	TRBJ2-7	NA	NA	CASSRQESYEQYF	TGTGCCAGTAGTAGACAGGAGTCCTACGAGCAGTACTTC
TRBV7-9	TRBJ1-3	NA	NA	CASSSDKEEGRNTIYF	TGTGCCAGCAGCTCCGACAAGGAGGAGGGCCGAAACACCATATATTTT
TRBV27	TRBJ2-7	once	NA	CASSSSLLYEQYF	TGTGCCAGCAGTTCCAGTCTTCTCTACGAGCAGTACTTC
TRBV5-6	TRBJ1-2	NA	NA	CASSLASGMLAGYGYTF	TGTGCCAGCAGCTTGGCCAGTGGGATGCTGGCTGGCTATGGCTACACCTTC
TRBV5-1	TRBJ1-1	NA	TRBD1	CASSFEQGIVTAEAFF	TGCGCCAGCAGCTTCGAACAGGGGATCGTAACGGCTGAAGCTTTCTTT
TRBV27	TRBJ2-1	NA	NA	CASSLSSGGTSYNEQFF	TGTGCCAGCAGTTTATCGTCTGGCGGGACCTCCTACAATGAGCAGTTCTTC
TRBV11-2	TRBJ2-3	NA	NA	CASSFLRLVSTDTQYF	TGTGCCAGCAGCTTCCTGAGACTAGTGAGCACAGATACGCAGTATTTT
TRBV10-1	TRBJ2-5	NA	TRBD1	CASSGGTGGQTQYF	TGCGCCAGCAGTGGGGGAACAGGGGGACAGACCCAGTACTTC
TRBV28	TRBJ2-7	NA	TRBD2	CASSFYPGLVPEQYF	TGTGCCAGCAGTTTTTACCCGGGACTAGTTCCCGAGCAGTACTTC
TRBV27	TRBJ2-7	once	NA	CASSFSGQPGDEQYF	TGTGCCAGCAGTTTTTCGGGACAGCCGGGAGACGAGCAGTACTTC
TRBV29-1	TRBJ2-5	NA	NA	CSVEGGSYLQETQYF	TGCAGCGTTGAAGGGGGTAGCTACCTCCAGGAGACCCAGTACTTC
TRBV4-3	TRBJ2-7	NA	NA	CASSQGITYEQYF	TGCGCCAGCAGCCAAGGGATCACCTACGAGCAGTACTTC
TRBV6-1	TRBJ2-7	NA	NA	CASNNGRGYEQYF	TGTGCCAGCAACAACGGCAGGGGCTACGAGCAGTACTTC
TRBV27	TRBJ1-2	NA	NA	CASSPSRGAHYGYTF	TGTGCCAGCAGTCCGTCCAGGGGCGCCCACTATGGCTACACCTTC
TRBV6-6	TRBJ2-7	once	NA	CASSYWPEYEQYF	TGTGCCAGCAGTTACTGGCCAGAGTACGAGCAGTACTTC
TRBV5-1	TRBJ2-1	NA	NA	CASSFGLLYNEQFF	TGCGCCAGCAGCTTTGGACTACTGTACAATGAGCAGTTCTTC
TRBV7-9	TRBJ2-1	NA	TRBD2	CASSSFRGGAYNEQFF	TGTGCCAGCAGTTCTTTCCGCGGGGGGGCTTACAATGAGCAGTTCTTC
TRBV9	TRBJ2-7	NA	NA	CASSVAVGGYEQYF	TGTGCCAGCAGCGTAGCCGTGGGGGGCTACGAGCAGTACTTC
TRBV27	TRBJ2-5	once	TRBD2	CASSFGGRIVGETQYF	TGTGCCAGCAGTTTTGGCGGGAGAATCGTCGGGGAGACCCAGTACTTC
TRBV19	TRBJ1-5	NA	NA	CASSITGYSNQPQHF	TGTGCCAGTAGTATAACAGGCTATAGCAATCAGCCCCAGCATTTT
TRBV7-9	TRBJ2-3	NA	TRBD2	CASSSSAGGTDTQYF	TGTGCCAGCAGCTCGTCAGCGGGGGGGACAGATACGCAGTATTTT
TRBV7-9	TRBJ2-7	NA	NA	CASGRGNEQYF	TGTGCCAGCGGGCGGGGCAACGAGCAGTACTTC
TRBV7-9	TRBJ2-5	NA	NA	CASSPPSGVQETQYF	TGTGCCAGCAGCCCCCCCTCTGGGGTTCAAGAGACCCAGTACTTC
TRBV2	TRBJ2-1	NA	TRBD2	CASSEGGSGILSYNEQFF	TGTGCCAGCAGTGAAGGTGGTAGCGGGATCCTCTCCTACAATGAGCAGTTCTTC
TRBV27	TRBJ1-6	few	NA	CASSLVIPSSSYNSPLHF	TGTGCCAGCAGTTTGGTTATACCGTCGAGCTCCTATAATTCACCCCTCCACTTT
TRBV7-6	TRBJ1-3	NA	NA	CASSQGSSGNTIYF	TGTGCCAGTTCACAGGGCTCCTCTGGAAACACCATATATTTT
TRBV27	TRBJ2-3	NA	TRBD1	CASSWTGGKVDTQYF	TGTGCCAGCAGTTGGACAGGGGGAAAAGTGGATACGCAGTATTTT
TRBV7-9	TRBJ2-7	NA	TRBD1	CASSSGGSYEQYF	TGTGCCAGCAGCTCAGGGGGTAGCTACGAGCAGTACTTC
TRBV10-2	TRBJ2-5	NA	TRBD1	CASRTGTVLKETQYF	TGCGCCAGCAGGACCGGGACAGTGCTCAAGGAGACCCAGTACTTC
TRBV11-2	TRBJ2-7	once	TRBD1	CASSVGTAYEQYF	TGTGCCAGCAGCGTCGGGACAGCTTACGAGCAGTACTTC
TRBV5-1	TRBJ2-3	NA	NA	CASSLEAGRSTDTQYF	TGCGCCAGCAGCTTGGAAGCCGGCCGAAGCACAGATACGCAGTATTTT
TRBV19	TRBJ1-6	NA	TRBD1	CASSGWTGGDNSPLHF	TGTGCCAGTAGTGGCTGGACAGGGGGAGATAATTCACCCCTCCACTTT
TRBV2	TRBJ1-1	once	TRBD1	CASSESDDGTGNTEAFF	TGTGCCAGCAGTGAGTCTGACGACGGGACAGGGAACACTGAAGCTTTCTTT
TRBV6-1	TRBJ2-1	NA	NA	CASSDPQSSYNEQFF	TGTGCCAGCAGTGATCCCCAGAGCTCCTACAATGAGCAGTTCTTC
TRBV7-2	TRBJ2-2	NA	TRBD1	CASSLAERQGVGELFF	TGTGCCAGCAGCTTAGCGGAGAGACAGGGGGTCGGGGAGCTGTTTTTT
TRBV5-6	TRBJ2-3	NA	NA	CASSLGSDTQYF	TGTGCCAGCAGCTTGGGGAGTGATACGCAGTATTTT
TRBV28	TRBJ2-6	NA	NA	CASSLEAGANVLTF	TGTGCCAGCAGTCTGGAGGCCGGGGCCAACGTCCTGACTTTC
TRBV19	TRBJ1-5	NA	NA	CASSLRVLRDSNQPQHF	TGTGCCAGCAGCCTACGGGTTCTCAGGGATAGCAATCAGCCCCAGCATTTT
TRBV5-4	TRBJ2-2	NA	NA	CASSLGDIANTGELFF	TGTGCCAGCAGCTTGGGGGACATAGCGAACACCGGGGAGCTGTTTTTT
TRBV4-1	TRBJ2-7	NA	TRBD2	CASSQDRRGGSEQYF	TGCGCCAGCAGCCAAGATCGGCGGGGGGGGAGCGAGCAGTACTTC
TRBV5-8	TRBJ2-3	NA	NA	CASSLGLVRGETDTQYF	TGTGCCAGCAGCTTGGGTCTGGTGAGGGGAGAGACAGATACGCAGTATTTT
TRBV2	TRBJ2-7	NA	NA	CARGDGETYEQYF	TGTGCCAGGGGGGACGGGGAAACCTACGAGCAGTACTTC
TRBV14	TRBJ2-1	NA	TRBD1	CASSQVGTGNNEQFF	TGTGCCAGCAGCCAAGTTGGGACAGGGAACAATGAGCAGTTCTTC
TRBV9	TRBJ2-3	NA	TRBD1	CASSAEQGAWADTQYF	TGTGCCAGCAGCGCCGAACAGGGGGCGTGGGCAGATACGCAGTATTTT
TRBV29-1	TRBJ2-7	NA	NA	CSVGGRDMGYEQYF	TGCAGCGTTGGAGGGCGGGACATGGGGTACGAGCAGTACTTC
TRBV28	TRBJ2-5	NA	TRBD1	CASTGQEETQYF	TGTGCCAGCACGGGACAGGAAGAGACCCAGTACTTC
TRBV4-3	TRBJ2-1	NA	TRBD2	CASSPGLADYNEQFF	TGCGCCAGCAGCCCGGGACTAGCGGACTACAATGAGCAGTTCTTC
TRBV9	TRBJ1-1	NA	NA	CASSRERYTEAFF	TGTGCCAGCAGCCGTGAGAGGTACACTGAAGCTTTCTTT
TRBV5-4	TRBJ1-6	once	NA	CASSGEPVSPLHF	TGTGCCAGCAGCGGGGAGCCGGTCTCACCCCTCCACTTT
TRBV11-2	TRBJ2-7	NA	NA	CASSYGQLSYEQYF	TGTGCCAGCAGCTACGGACAGCTCTCCTACGAGCAGTACTTC
TRBV6-6	TRBJ1-2	NA	NA	CASSEGGAEGYTF	TGTGCCAGCAGTGAGGGGGGGGCGGAAGGCTACACCTTC
TRBV7-7	TRBJ1-1	NA	NA	CASSLITGRTEAFF	TGTGCTAGCAGCTTAATCACAGGGAGAACTGAAGCTTTCTTT